What follows are 13 T cell receptor beta chains derived from one specimen sequenced in a study of technical replicates of blood from several donors. Profiled with immunoSEQ multiplex PCR; TCRdb holds only in-frame clones, not every one. Of some 89,000 clones detected, about 94% appear once; the ten largest clones hold 0.33%. The sequenced sample was T cells isolated from PBMCs. The source of these receptors is a human donor in good health.

The genes are TRBV11-2 and TRBJ2-1; 13 bases are a match to TRBD2. The CDR3 has 16 amino acids. The germline gives CDR1 SGHAT, CDR2 FQNNGV. V shed 5 bases and J 10 bases; nucleotides not matched to a gene: 11. The CDR3 sequence: CASSIGLAGDGWEQFF. Here the CDR3 DNA reads TGTGCCAGCAGCATCGGACTAGCGGGAGATGGTTGGGAGCAGTTCTTC.

The chain joins TRBV9 to TRBJ1-1, with D possibly TRBD1 on 5 matching bases. Trimming took off 0 bases at V and 3 bases at J, with 9 bases between the two ends. The CDR3 loop spans 14 amino acids. CDR1 and CDR2 from the germline V gene are SGDLS and YYNGEE. The CDR3 nucleotides read TGTGCCAGCAGCGTAGACGGGGGTGACACTGAAGCTTTCTTT. Its translation is CASSVDGGDTEAFF.

This chain links TRBV10-3 with TRBJ1-3; a possible D gene is TRBD1 (5 bases). Between the trimmed V and J ends, which lost 10 bases and 4 bases, there was a span of 14 bases. Germline assignment: CDR1 ENHRY and CDR2 SYGVKD. The CDR3 has 13 residues. CDR3 in amino acids: CATTRGSGNTIYF. In nucleotides, the CDR3 is TGTGCCACTACCCGGGGGTCCGGAAACACCATATATTTT.

The rearrangement joins TRBV10-3 to TRBJ2-7; the D gene is possibly TRBD2 (6 bases). This CDR3 is built from 16 residues. Germline lookup yields CDR1 ENHRY and CDR2 SYGVKD. Trimming pared 0 bases from V and 0 bases from J, leaving 12 bases between. As DNA, the CDR3 is TGTGCCATCAGTGAGTCGTATAGCGGACCCTCCTACGAGCAGTACTTC. It encodes CAISESYSGPSYEQYF.

The chain employs TRBV7-2 and TRBJ2-2; 12 bases are a match to TRBD2. V shed 5 bases and J 11 bases; nucleotides not matched to a gene: 6. The length of the CDR3 is 14 residues. Germline values: CDR1 SGHTA, CDR2 FQGNSA. The CDR3 DNA reads TGTGCCAGCAGCCGAGGACTAGCGGGACTAGAGCTGTTTTTT. It is translated as CASSRGLAGLELFF.

This clone has only a few counts. This chain links TRBV6-6 with TRBJ1-1; D gene ambiguous. V was pared by 5 bases and J by 0 bases, with 16 bases between. Germline V gene lookup returns CDR1 MNHNY and CDR2 SVGAGI (reference sequence). This CDR3 has 16 residues. The CDR3 protein is CASSVSVTDLNTEAFF. CDR3 DNA: TGTGCCAGCAGTGTCTCTGTAACAGACCTGAACACTGAAGCTTTCTTT.

This chain links TRBV27 with TRBJ2-2; D is unresolved. In germline, CDR1 is MNHEY, CDR2 SMNVEV (reference sequence). The length of the CDR3 is 15 residues. Trimming stripped 2 bases from V and 1 base from J, with 8 bases between. This CDR3 is CASSLIGGNTGELFF. For the CDR3, the DNA is TGTGCCAGCAGTTTAATTGGCGGGAACACCGGGGAGCTGTTTTTT.

The V call is TRBV10-1, the J call TRBJ2-3; 9 bases are a match to TRBD2. Germline CDR1 and CDR2: WNHNN and SYGVQD (reference sequence). With V trimmed by 8 bases and J by 6 bases, 0 bases remained unmatched. The CDR3 totals 11 residues. CDR3 coding DNA: TGCGCCAGCGGGACTAGCGATACGCAGTATTTT. This codes for CASGTSDTQYF.

This rearrangement joins TRBV9 to TRBJ2-3; TRBD2 matches at 8 bases. After removal of 3 bases from V and 1 base from J, the junction contained 10 bases not matched to a gene. The CDR3 has 17 residues. Germline V gene data show CDR1 as SGDLS and CDR2 as YYNGEE. The CDR3, as DNA: TGTGCCAGCAGCGCCCGGCGCCTGACTAGCGGCACAGATACGCAGTATTTT. Translating it yields CASSARRLTSGTDTQYF.

Only one count was recorded for this clone. This chain links TRBV27 with TRBJ2-7; a weak D match, TRBD1 (6 bases). The CDR3 consists of 14 residues. Germline values: CDR1 MNHEY, CDR2 SMNVEV (reference sequence). Trimming took 2 bases from V and 0 from J, leaving 8 bases between them. The CDR3 reads CASSLGQSSYEQYF. CDR3 sequence (DNA): TGTGCCAGCAGTTTAGGACAGAGCTCCTACGAGCAGTACTTC.

The rearrangement joins TRBV5-1 to TRBJ2-7, with D possibly being TRBD2 (6 bases). The germline CDR1 and CDR2 sequences are SGHRS and YFSETQ. V gave up 5 bases and J gave up 0 bases, with 9 bases separating them. The CDR3 runs to 13 residues. Here the CDR3 DNA reads TGCGCCAGCAGTCAGGAGGGCTCCTACGAGCAGTACTTC. Protein sequence: CASSQEGSYEQYF.

This chain links TRBV7-9 with TRBJ1-2; 9 nucleotides match TRBD1. Trimming at V came to 4 bases and at J to 7 bases, leaving 4 bases not matched to a gene. Germline V gene lookup returns CDR1 SEHNR and CDR2 FQNEAQ (reference sequence). The CDR3 totals 13 residues. CDR3 in amino acids: CASSSQGASGYTF. In DNA form, the CDR3 reads TGTGCCAGCAGCTCACAGGGGGCCAGTGGCTACACCTTC.

The chain combines TRBV6-1 with TRBJ1-1; 7 bases match TRBD1. The CDR3 consists of 14 residues. After removal of 6 bases from V and 6 bases from J, the junction contained 10 bases not matched to a gene. CDR1 is MNHNS and CDR2 is SASEGT in the germline V gene. CDR3 residues: CASRRTGGEAEAFF. The DNA for the CDR3 is TGTGCCAGCAGGAGGACAGGTGGGGAGGCTGAAGCTTTCTTT.